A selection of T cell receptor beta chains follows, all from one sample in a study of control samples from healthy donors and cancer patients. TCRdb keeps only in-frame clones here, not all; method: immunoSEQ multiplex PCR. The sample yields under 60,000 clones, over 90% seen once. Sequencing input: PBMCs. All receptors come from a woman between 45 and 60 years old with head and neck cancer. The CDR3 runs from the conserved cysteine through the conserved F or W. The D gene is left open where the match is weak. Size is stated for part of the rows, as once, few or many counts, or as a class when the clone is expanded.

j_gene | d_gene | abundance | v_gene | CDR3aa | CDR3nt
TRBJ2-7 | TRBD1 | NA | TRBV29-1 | CSGTGTGYEQYF | TGCAGCGGGACCGGGACAGGGTACGAGCAGTACTTC
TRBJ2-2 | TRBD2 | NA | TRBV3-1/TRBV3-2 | CASSPSLSRVGRDTGELFF | TGTGCCAGCAGCCCCTCCCTCTCCCGGGTCGGGAGGGACACCGGGGAGCTGTTTTTT
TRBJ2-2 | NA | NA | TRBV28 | CASSFTASPGTGELFF | TGTGCCAGCAGTTTCACTGCTAGTCCGGGGACCGGGGAGCTGTTTTTT
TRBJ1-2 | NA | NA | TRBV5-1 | CASSLEGPKFYGYTF | TGCGCCAGCAGCTTGGAAGGCCCTAAATTTTATGGCTACACCTTC
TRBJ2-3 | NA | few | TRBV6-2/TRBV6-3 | CASSLLDTDTQYF | TGTGCCAGCAGTTTGCTTGACACAGATACGCAGTATTTT
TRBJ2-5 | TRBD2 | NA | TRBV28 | CASSPGLAGGMYQETQYF | TGTGCCAGCAGTCCAGGACTAGCGGGGGGAATGTACCAAGAGACCCAGTACTTC
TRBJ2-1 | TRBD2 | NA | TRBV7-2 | CASSLEGSGTYNEQFF | TGTGCCAGCAGCTTAGAAGGTAGCGGGACGTACAATGAGCAGTTCTTC
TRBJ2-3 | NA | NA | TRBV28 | CASSSPAGGSTDTQYF | TGTGCCAGCAGTTCCCCCGCAGGAGGGAGCACAGATACGCAGTATTTT
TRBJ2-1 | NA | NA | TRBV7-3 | CASRSRSQGNNEQFF | TGTGCCAGCAGGTCCCGCTCTCAGGGTAACAATGAGCAGTTCTTC
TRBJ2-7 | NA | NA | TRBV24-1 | CATSDSRQWKNYEQYF | TGTGCCACCAGTGATAGCAGACAGTGGAAAAACTACGAGCAGTACTTC
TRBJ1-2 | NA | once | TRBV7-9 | CASSPGEAHSNYGYTF | TGTGCCAGCAGCCCGGGGGAGGCCCATTCTAACTATGGCTACACCTTC
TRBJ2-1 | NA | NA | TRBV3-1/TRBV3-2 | CASSQATDRHISYNEQFF | TGTGCCAGCAGCCAAGCTACCGACAGGCACATCTCCTACAATGAGCAGTTCTTC
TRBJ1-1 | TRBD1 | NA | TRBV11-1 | CASSLARQGNTEAFF | TGTGCCAGCAGCTTGGCCAGACAGGGAAACACTGAAGCTTTCTTT
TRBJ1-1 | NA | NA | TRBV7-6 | CASSLRDGGEAFF | TGTGCCAGCAGCTTACGGGACGGTGGGGAAGCTTTCTTT
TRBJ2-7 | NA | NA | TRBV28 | CASSLSSGQYEQYF | TGTGCCAGCAGTTTATCCTCAGGACAGTACGAGCAGTACTTC